The 20 T cell receptor beta chains below were found in one sample sequenced in a study of OX40 agonist ivuxolimab in advanced cancers. Libraries were prepared by immunoSEQ multiplex PCR; TCRdb keeps only in-frame clonotypes and omits some of them. The data hold roughly 70,000 clones, with about four fifths observed a single time. Here the sequenced sample was CD4+ or CD8+ T cells sorted from blood, taken in a trial of the OX40 agonist ivuxolimab. The receptors derive from an adult with an advanced solid tumor such as melanoma, head and neck, liver or kidney cancer.

This chain uses TRBV5-5 with TRBJ2-5; no clear D. Trimming took 2 bases from V and 5 from J, leaving 13 bases between them. The germline gives CDR1 SGHKS, CDR2 YYEKEE (reference sequence). The CDR3 is 14 amino acids. For the CDR3, the DNA is TGTGCCAGCAGCTTAGGTTCCGCCGGGGAGACCCAGTACTTC. It translates to CASSLGSAGETQYF.

The genes are TRBV2 and TRBJ1-4; D is unclear. The germline V gene has CDR1 SNHLY and CDR2 FYNNEI. CDR3 length: 12 residues. V shed 5 bases and J shed 1 base, with 2 bases lying between them. The DNA of the CDR3 is TGTGCCAGCAGTAGAACTAATGAAAAACTGTTTTTT. It encodes CASSRTNEKLFF.

The V and J genes are TRBV10-1 and TRBJ2-1, with TRBD2 matching 10 bases. V trimming: 4 bases; J trimming: 0 bases; junction bases outside the gene matches: 18. The CDR3 is 21 amino acids. Germline-derived CDR1 and CDR2 are WNHNN and SYGVQD (reference sequence). The CDR3 sequence: CASSGEPGLAGALSSYNEQFF. The DNA of the CDR3 is TGCGCCAGCAGTGGCGAACCGGGCCTAGCGGGGGCCTTAAGCTCCTACAATGAGCAGTTCTTC.

The chain carries TRBV10-3 and TRBJ1-5, with TRBD1 identical over 7 bases. J was trimmed by 2 bases and V by 3 bases; bases with no gene match: 7. The CDR3 covers 16 residues. Germline V lookup: CDR1 ENHRY, CDR2 SYGVKD. The CDR3 region has the DNA TGTGCCATCAGTGATATACAGGGGCCAGGCAATCAGCCCCAGCATTTT. Translation: CAISDIQGPGNQPQHF.

The chain is built from TRBV27 and TRBJ2-7, with D uncertain. Trimming cost V 0 bases and J 1 base, with 10 bases left between them. The germline V gene encodes CDR1 MNHEY and CDR2 SMNVEV (reference sequence). The CDR3 sequence is 15 residues long. CDR3 loop: CASSLSARLSYEQYV. The CDR3 DNA reads TGTGCCAGCAGTTTATCCGCTAGACTTTCCTACGAGCAGTACGTC.

V usage is TRBV4-2 and J usage is TRBJ2-3; TRBD2 might be the D (5 bases). Germline CDR1 reads LGHNA; CDR2 reads YNFKEQ. V dropped 0 bases and J dropped 5 bases, with 12 bases sitting between them. This CDR3 contains 15 residues. CDR3 residues: CASSQDASFGDTQYF. DNA for the CDR3: TGTGCCAGCAGCCAAGATGCTAGCTTCGGAGATACGCAGTATTTT.

The rearrangement uses TRBV5-1 and TRBJ2-3, with D hard to call. V was cut by 4 bases and J by 0 bases, with 12 bases left in between. The germline gives CDR1 SGHRS, CDR2 YFSETQ. The CDR3 covers 15 residues. CDR3 in amino acids: CASSLSPTSTDTQYF. The CDR3 DNA is TGCGCCAGCAGCCTCTCTCCGACTAGCACAGATACGCAGTATTTT.

Here the CDR3 DNA reads TGTGCCAGTAGTATCAGATCCTCTAACTATGGCTACACCTTC. This translates into CASSIRSSNYGYTF. V is TRBV19 and J is TRBJ1-2; the D is unclear. V lost 3 bases, J lost 0 bases, and 8 bases lay in between. The length of the CDR3 is 14 residues. The germline V gene encodes CDR1 LNHDA and CDR2 SQIVND (reference sequence).

The V call is TRBV4-1, the J call TRBJ2-7, with D tentatively TRBD2 (5 bases). The germline V and J ends were trimmed by 0 bases and 2 bases, with 11 bases remaining between them. The germline CDR1 and CDR2 sequences are MGHRA and YSYEKL. This CDR3 has 15 residues. For the CDR3, the DNA is TGCGCCAGCAGCCAAGATCGCGACTACCCCTACGAGCAGTACTTC. This encodes CASSQDRDYPYEQYF.

This rearrangement joins TRBV5-1 to TRBJ2-7; 9 bases line up with TRBD2. CDR3 length: 13 residues. Losses at the gene ends were 4 bases for V and 2 bases for J; bases not matched to a gene: 1. Per germline, CDR1 SGHRS and CDR2 YFSETQ. CDR3: CASSVAGAYEQYF. For the CDR3, the DNA is TGCGCCAGCAGCGTAGCGGGGGCCTACGAGCAGTACTTC.

The chain links TRBV7-2 to TRBJ1-1; D is possibly TRBD1 (5 bases). Germline V gives CDR1 SGHTA, CDR2 FQGNSA. CDR3 length equals 16 residues. V lost 2 bases, J lost 4 bases, and 17 bases lay in between. The CDR3 loop is CASSLHSAGSGTEAFF. DNA of the CDR3: TGTGCCAGCAGCTTACACTCGGCAGGGTCGGGCACTGAAGCTTTCTTT.

The V gene is TRBV6-5, the J gene TRBJ1-5, with D perhaps matching TRBD1 (6 bases). There are 14 residues in the CDR3. With 4 bases removed from V and 7 bases from J, the gap between germline ends came to 14 bases. Germline CDR1 and CDR2: MNHEY and SVGAGI. CDR3 amino acids: CASSLYRAGQPQHF. CDR3 coding DNA: TGTGCCAGCAGTTTGTACAGGGCTGGACAGCCCCAGCATTTT.

The J gene is TRBJ2-3, the V gene TRBV7-3; TRBD2 matches 8 bases. The CDR3 totals 13 residues. CDR1 is SGHTA, CDR2 FQGTGA, per germline. Trimming removed 5 bases from V and 8 bases from J; junction bases left unmatched: 6. The CDR3 here is CASSGTRRGTQYF. As DNA, the CDR3 is TGTGCCAGCAGCGGGACTAGGAGGGGTACGCAGTATTTT.

The sample holds many counts of this clone. This chain links TRBV21-1 with TRBJ1-4; the table names TRBD1, a call not compared with the DNA. TRBV21-1 is flagged as a pseudogene. This CDR3 has 13 residues. This chain's CDR3 is CASSPRGGEKLFF. The CDR3 bases are TGTGCCAGCAGCCCCAGGGGTGGAGAAAAACTGTTTTTT.

This chain uses TRBV5-1 with TRBJ2-1; D may correspond to TRBD1 or TRBD2 (5 bases each). CDR1 SGHRS and CDR2 YFSETQ come from the germline V gene. V was pared by 2 bases and J by 7 bases, with 16 bases between. CDR3 length: 15 amino acids. CDR3 loop: CASSFFPTRGNEQFF. For the CDR3, the DNA is TGCGCCAGCAGCTTTTTCCCCACTAGGGGTAATGAGCAGTTCTTC.

The chain links TRBV2 to TRBJ1-5; 8 nucleotides agree with TRBD1. The CDR3 length is 15 residues. Germline CDR1 is SNHLY and CDR2 is FYNNEI. The V and J ends lost 8 bases and 7 bases, in that order; junction bases with no gene match: 13. The CDR3 sequence: CASGRWQGAWQPQHF. As DNA, the CDR3 is TGTGCCAGCGGCCGGTGGCAGGGGGCTTGGCAGCCCCAGCATTTT. The entire variable domain, with the rest obtained from reference TRBV2 and TRBJ1-5, is as follows: EPEVTQTPSHQVTQMGQEVILRCVPISNHLYFYWYRQILGQKVEFLVSFYNNEISEKSEIFDDQFSVERPDGSNFTLKIRSTKLEDSAMYFCASGRWQGAWQPQHFGDGTRLSIL.

The chain links TRBV25-1 to TRBJ2-7, with D possibly TRBD1 on 7 matching bases. This CDR3 spans 14 amino acids. V lost 4 bases, J lost 7 bases, and 17 bases lay in between. Germline-derived CDR1 and CDR2 are MGHDK and SYGVNS. CDR3 nucleotides: TGTGCCAGCAGTGGCCGGGACAGCCGGGGGGAGCAGTACTTC. This encodes CASSGRDSRGEQYF.

The CDR3 reads CASSFTGERSNEQFF. DNA for the CDR3: TGTGCCAGCAGCTTCACGGGGGAAAGATCCAATGAGCAGTTCTTC. The gene calls are TRBV11-2 and TRBJ2-1; the D gene is possibly TRBD2 (6 bases). The CDR3 runs 15 residues. Germline-derived CDR1 and CDR2 are SGHAT and FQNNGV. Trimming stripped 3 bases from V and 6 bases from J, with 15 bases between.

The chain has TRBV5-1 and TRBJ1-1; 8 bases agree with TRBD1. This CDR3 spans 15 amino acids. Trimming cost V 4 bases and J 0 bases; bases outside gene matches: 5. Germline assignment: CDR1 SGHRS and CDR2 YFSETQ. Written as DNA, the CDR3 is TGCGCCAGCAGCAACCAGACAGGGGTGAACACTGAAGCTTTCTTT. It specifies CASSNQTGVNTEAFF. Looking up the rest from reference TRBV5-1 and TRBJ1-1 gives the full variable domain: KAGVTQTPRYLIKTRGQQVTLSCSPISGHRSVSWYQQTPGQGLQFLFEYFSETQRNKGNFPGRFSGRQFSNSRSEMNVSTLELGDSALYLCASSNQTGVNTEAFFGQGTRLTVV.

J is TRBJ2-2 and V is TRBV7-2; 12 nucleotides agree with TRBD2. This CDR3 has 16 amino acids. CDR1 and CDR2 (germline): SGHTA, FQGNSA. Unmatched junction bases numbered 5, after V lost 5 bases and J lost 4 bases. CDR3 coding DNA: TGTGCCAGCAGCCCCCGGACTAGCGGGGCCACCGGGGAGCTGTTTTTT. This sequence encodes CASSPRTSGATGELFF. The variable domain in full, completed from reference TRBV7-2 and TRBJ2-2, reads GAGVSQSPSNKVTEKGKDVELRCDPISGHTALYWYRQSLGQGLEFLIYFQGNSAPDKSGLPSDRFSAERTGGSVSTLTIQRTQQEDSAVYLCASSPRTSGATGELFFGEGSRLTVL.